This passage covers 17 T cell receptor beta chains from one sample sequenced in a study of shared clonotypes between healthy human individuals. Assay used: immunoSEQ multiplex PCR; TCRdb lists only in-frame clones, some missing. Seen here are 650,000 to 800,000 clones, just under 75% observed once, and the top ten hold more than 1.5%. Source material: memory CD4+ T cells sorted from blood. The subset here: CD45RA-negative fraction. These receptor sequences come from a woman under 40 in good health.

The chain has TRBV30 and TRBJ1-5, with 8 bases fitting TRBD1. Germline CDR1 and CDR2: GTSNPN and SVGIG (reference sequence). The junction had 15 bases not matched to a gene; V was cut back by 0 bases and J by 5 bases. This CDR3 comprises 18 residues. DNA of the CDR3: TGTGCCTGGAGTGTAAGTCCCCCCGACAGGGGAAGGTATCAGCCCCAGCATTTT. It is translated as CAWSVSPPDRGRYQPQHF.

In the case of this clone: Additional DNA sequences in this sample encode the identical CDR3. The chain links TRBV5-4 to TRBJ1-3; D uncertain. This CDR3 contains 14 residues. V was cut by 1 base and J by 0 bases, with 5 bases left in between. Germline loops: CDR1 SGHNT, CDR2 YYREEE (reference sequence). CDR3 coding DNA: TGTGCCAGCAGCTTGTCTGGCTCTGGAAACACCATATATTTT. Translated, it gives CASSLSGSGNTIYF.

V is TRBV6-1 and J is TRBJ1-4; tentatively, D is TRBD1 (5 bases). This CDR3 comprises 15 residues. CDR1 and CDR2 from the germline V gene are MNHNS and SASEGT. CDR3 coding DNA: TGTGCGGGGGGAGGGAAACTATCAACTAATGAAAAACTGTTTTTT. Translation gives CAGGGKLSTNEKLFF.

In this sample, this clone turned up many times. This chain uses TRBV7-8 with TRBJ2-3; D is uncertain. Germline V gene sequence: CDR1 SGHVS, CDR2 FQNEAQ. The CDR3 runs 14 residues. V was trimmed by 3 bases and J by 2 bases, leaving 9 bases between them. CDR3 in DNA: TGTGCCAGCAGCTTTGCGGAGAACACAGATACGCAGTATTTT. Its translation is CASSFAENTDTQYF.

This clone has ten or more counts. This chain uses TRBV29-1 with TRBJ2-4; the D is unclear. This CDR3 region has 13 residues. In germline, CDR1 is SQVTM, CDR2 ANQGSEA. V was shortened by 4 bases and J by 9 bases, with 16 bases between the two germline ends. The CDR3 DNA is TGCAGCGTTGCCCCAAGGGAATTTGGCATTCAGTACTTC. Amino acid sequence: CSVAPREFGIQYF.

The sample holds a few counts of this clone. The gene calls are TRBV7-9 and TRBJ2-7; D remains unclear. Trimming removed 7 bases from V and 0 bases from J, with 7 bases in between. The CDR3 runs to 12 residues. Germline assignment: CDR1 SEHNR and CDR2 FQNEAQ (reference sequence). DNA for the CDR3: TGTGCCAGCAACCCTGGCTCCTACGAGCAGTACTTC. It is translated as CASNPGSYEQYF.

V and J are TRBV5-4 and TRBJ2-1; D might be TRBD2 (5 bases). Per germline, CDR1 SGHNT and CDR2 YYREEE (reference sequence). V dropped 3 bases and J dropped 4 bases, with 14 bases sitting between them. CDR3 length equals 15 residues. The CDR3 sequence: CASSSSSEGYNEQFF. As DNA, the CDR3 is TGTGCCAGCAGCTCCTCATCAGAGGGATACAATGAGCAGTTCTTC.

The rearrangement uses TRBV18 and TRBJ2-2; a possible D gene is TRBD1 (6 bases). There are 16 residues in the CDR3. V was pared by 3 bases and J by 3 bases, with 14 bases between. The germline V gene has CDR1 KGHSH and CDR2 LQKENI. Here the CDR3 reads CASSPPGQGDTGELFF. The CDR3 DNA sequence: TGTGCCAGCTCACCTCCGGGACAAGGGGACACCGGGGAGCTGTTTTTT.

This clone showed up just a few times. V and J are TRBV12-5 and TRBJ2-1; a weak D match, TRBD1 (5 bases). V gave up 0 bases and J gave up 5 bases, with 17 bases separating them. The CDR3 totals 17 residues. Germline V gene lookup returns CDR1 LGHNT and CDR2 FRNRAP. CDR3 protein: CASGLVRGSSRDNEQFF. CDR3 in DNA: TGTGCTAGTGGTTTGGTACGAGGTAGTAGCAGGGACAATGAGCAGTTCTTC.

This clone has ten or more counts. This sequence joins TRBV27 and TRBJ2-7, with D possibly being TRBD2 (6 bases). Germline V gene lookup returns CDR1 MNHEY and CDR2 SMNVEV (reference sequence). Trimming took 3 bases from V and 0 from J, leaving 9 bases between them. The CDR3 is made up of 14 amino acids. CDR3 nucleotide sequence: TGTGCCAGCAGTTTTGAGCGGGCCTCCTACGAGCAGTACTTC. Translating gives CASSFERASYEQYF.

The chain recombines TRBV18 with TRBJ2-1, with a possible D match to TRBD2 (6 bases). The V end lost 2 bases, the J end lost 5 bases, and 16 bases lay between the germline ends. Germline assignment: CDR1 KGHSH and CDR2 LQKENI. The CDR3 length is 16 residues. CDR3 sequence reads: CASSPRGLSGNNEQFF. The CDR3 nucleotides read TGTGCCAGCTCACCAAGGGGACTTAGCGGAAACAATGAGCAGTTCTTC.

This clone was observed many times. The rearrangement joins TRBV11-3 to TRBJ2-1, with D perhaps TRBD2 (5 bases). Trimming left V 4 bases short and J 6 bases short, with 10 bases between. CDR1 and CDR2 from the germline V gene are SGHNT and YENEEA. This CDR3 comprises 13 residues. CDR3 loop: CASSSTIFNEQFF. The CDR3 DNA sequence: TGTGCCAGCAGCTCGACTATTTTCAATGAGCAGTTCTTC.

The J gene is TRBJ2-1, the V gene TRBV14; TRBD2 agrees at 9 bases. Germline CDR1 SGHDN, CDR2 FVKESK. The CDR3 covers 17 residues. With V trimmed by 2 bases and J by 0 bases, 5 bases remained unmatched. The CDR3 region has the DNA TGTGCCAGCAGCCAACCTAGCGGGGACCGCTCCTACAATGAGCAGTTCTTC. Amino acid sequence: CASSQPSGDRSYNEQFF.

This chain uses TRBV10-3 with TRBJ2-7; D unclear. Trimming removed 0 bases at V and 3 bases at J, with 12 bases between. The CDR3 has 15 residues. The germline V gene encodes CDR1 ENHRY and CDR2 SYGVKD. CDR3 nucleotide sequence: TGTGCCATCAGTGAGTCGACTTTCGGCAGCTACGAGCAGTACTTC. Translation: CAISESTFGSYEQYF.

The chain has TRBV18 and TRBJ1-1; D is perhaps TRBD1 (5 bases). The ends were cut back, 2 bases at V and 5 bases at J, with 15 bases in the middle. The CDR3 length is 15 residues. Germline V lookup: CDR1 KGHSH, CDR2 LQKENI. The CDR3 loop is CASSPGTAGDTEAFF. DNA of the CDR3: TGTGCCAGCTCACCAGGGACTGCGGGGGATACTGAAGCTTTCTTT.

This clone has only one observation. J is TRBJ1-4 and V is TRBV28, with D tentatively TRBD1 (6 bases). Germline-derived CDR1 and CDR2 are MDHEN and SYDVKM. The CDR3 has 18 residues. V shed 1 base and J shed 2 bases, with 17 bases lying between them. DNA of the CDR3: TGTGCCAGCAGTTTATTTGGTTCAGGGGCAGGGACTAATGAAAAACTGTTTTTT. Amino acids: CASSLFGSGAGTNEKLFF. Combining the CDR3 with reference TRBV28 and TRBJ1-4 gives the whole variable domain DVKVTQSSRYLVKRTGEKVFLECVQDMDHENMFWYRQDPGLGLRLIYFSYDVKMKEKGDIPEGYSVSREKKERFSLILESASTNQTSMYLCASSLFGSGAGTNEKLFFGSGTQLSVL.

The chain has TRBV9 and TRBJ2-5; 10 bases map to TRBD2. Germline V gene lookup returns CDR1 SGDLS and CDR2 YYNGEE. This CDR3 has 14 residues. V was pared by 7 bases and J by 4 bases, with 7 bases of the junction left unmatched. Written as DNA, the CDR3 is TGTGCCAGCTCTAGCGGGAGAGGACGAGAGACCCAGTACTTC. This encodes CASSSGRGRETQYF.